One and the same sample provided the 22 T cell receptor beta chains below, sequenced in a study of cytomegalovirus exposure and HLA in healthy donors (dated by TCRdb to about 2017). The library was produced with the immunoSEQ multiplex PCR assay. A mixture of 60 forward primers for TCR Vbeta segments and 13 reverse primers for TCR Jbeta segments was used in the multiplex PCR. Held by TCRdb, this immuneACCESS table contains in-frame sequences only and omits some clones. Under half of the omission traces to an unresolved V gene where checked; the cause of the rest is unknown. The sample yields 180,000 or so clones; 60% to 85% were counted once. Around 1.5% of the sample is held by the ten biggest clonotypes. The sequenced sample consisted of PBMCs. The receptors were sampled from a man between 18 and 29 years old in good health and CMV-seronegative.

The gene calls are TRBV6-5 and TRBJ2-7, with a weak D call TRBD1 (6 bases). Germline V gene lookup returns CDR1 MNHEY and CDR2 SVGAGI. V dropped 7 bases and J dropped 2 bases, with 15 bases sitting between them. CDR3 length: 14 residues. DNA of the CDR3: TGTGCCAGCACTCGACAGGAAGGCCCCTACGAGCAGTACTTC. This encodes CASTRQEGPYEQYF.

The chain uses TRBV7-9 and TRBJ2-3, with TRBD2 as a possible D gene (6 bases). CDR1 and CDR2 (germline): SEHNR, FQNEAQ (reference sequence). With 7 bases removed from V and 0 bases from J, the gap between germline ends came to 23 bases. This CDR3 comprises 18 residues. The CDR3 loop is CASIPPLISGNSTDTQYF. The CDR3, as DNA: TGTGCCAGCATCCCACCTTTAATTAGCGGAAACAGCACAGATACGCAGTATTTT.

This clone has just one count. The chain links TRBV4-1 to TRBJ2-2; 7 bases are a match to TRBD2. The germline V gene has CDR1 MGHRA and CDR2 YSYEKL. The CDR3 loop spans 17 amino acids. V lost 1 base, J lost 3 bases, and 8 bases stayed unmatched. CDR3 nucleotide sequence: TGCGCCAGCAGCCAAGTCGTGGGGGGGGGATACACCGGGGAGCTGTTTTTT. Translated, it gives CASSQVVGGGYTGELFF.

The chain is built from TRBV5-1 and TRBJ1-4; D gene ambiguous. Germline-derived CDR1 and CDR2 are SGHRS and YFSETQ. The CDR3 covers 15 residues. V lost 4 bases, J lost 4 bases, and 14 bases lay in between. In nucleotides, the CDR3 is TGCGCCAGCAGCCCCCGCAGGTTCTTTAATGAAAAACTGTTTTTT. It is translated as CASSPRRFFNEKLFF.

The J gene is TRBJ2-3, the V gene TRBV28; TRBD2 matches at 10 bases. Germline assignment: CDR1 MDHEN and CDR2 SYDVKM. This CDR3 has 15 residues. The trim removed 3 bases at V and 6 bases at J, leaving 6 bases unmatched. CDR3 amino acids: CASSFRGAGGDTQYF. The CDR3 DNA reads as TGTGCCAGCAGTTTCCGGGGAGCGGGAGGGGATACGCAGTATTTT.

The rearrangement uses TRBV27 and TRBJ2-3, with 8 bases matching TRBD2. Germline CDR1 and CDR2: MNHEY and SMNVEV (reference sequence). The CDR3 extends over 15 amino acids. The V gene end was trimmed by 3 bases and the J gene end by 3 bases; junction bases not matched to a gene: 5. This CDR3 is CASSLGGRLTDTQYF. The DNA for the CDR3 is TGTGCCAGCAGTTTGGGCGGGAGGTTAACAGATACGCAGTATTTT.

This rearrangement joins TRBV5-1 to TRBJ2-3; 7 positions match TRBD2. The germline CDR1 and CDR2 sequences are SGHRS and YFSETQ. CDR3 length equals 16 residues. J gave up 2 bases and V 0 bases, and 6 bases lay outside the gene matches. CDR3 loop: CASSLAASGHTDTQYF. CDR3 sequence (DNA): TGCGCCAGCAGCTTGGCGGCTAGCGGACACACAGATACGCAGTATTTT.

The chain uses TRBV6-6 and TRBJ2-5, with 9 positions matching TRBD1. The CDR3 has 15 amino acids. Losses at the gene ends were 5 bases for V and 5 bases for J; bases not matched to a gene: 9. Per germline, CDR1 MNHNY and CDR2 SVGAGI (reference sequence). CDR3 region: CASSPGQGRWETQYF. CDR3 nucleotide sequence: TGTGCCAGCAGTCCCGGACAGGGGCGGTGGGAGACCCAGTACTTC.

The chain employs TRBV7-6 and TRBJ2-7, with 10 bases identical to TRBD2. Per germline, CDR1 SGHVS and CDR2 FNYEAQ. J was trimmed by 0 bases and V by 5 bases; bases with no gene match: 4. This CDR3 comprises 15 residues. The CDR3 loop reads CASSILAGSSYEQYF. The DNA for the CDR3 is TGTGCCAGCAGCATACTAGCGGGAAGCTCCTACGAGCAGTACTTC.

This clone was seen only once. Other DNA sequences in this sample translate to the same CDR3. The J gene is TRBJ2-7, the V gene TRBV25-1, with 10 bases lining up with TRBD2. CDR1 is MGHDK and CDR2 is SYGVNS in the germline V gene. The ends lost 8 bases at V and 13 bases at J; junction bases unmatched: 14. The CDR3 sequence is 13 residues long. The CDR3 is CASLAGVSFPIYF. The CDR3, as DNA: TGTGCCAGCCTAGCGGGGGTGTCGTTCCCCATTTACTTC.

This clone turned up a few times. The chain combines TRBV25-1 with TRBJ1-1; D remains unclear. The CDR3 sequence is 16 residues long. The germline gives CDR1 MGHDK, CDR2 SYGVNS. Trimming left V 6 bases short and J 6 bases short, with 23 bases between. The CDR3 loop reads CASSPLGRTGGAEAFF. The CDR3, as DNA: TGTGCCAGCAGCCCCCTAGGAAGGACGGGAGGCGCTGAAGCTTTCTTT.

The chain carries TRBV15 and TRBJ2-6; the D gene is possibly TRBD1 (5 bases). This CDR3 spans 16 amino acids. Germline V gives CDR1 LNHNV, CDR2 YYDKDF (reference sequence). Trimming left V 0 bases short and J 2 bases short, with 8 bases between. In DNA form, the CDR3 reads TGTGCCACCAGCAGAGACAGGGTGGCTGGGGCCAACGTCCTGACTTTC. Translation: CATSRDRVAGANVLTF. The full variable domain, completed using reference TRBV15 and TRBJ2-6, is DAMVIQNPRYQVTQFGKPVTLSCSQTLNHNVMYWYQQKSSQAPKLLFHYYDKDFNNEADTPDNFQSRRPNTSFCFLDIRSPGLGDTAMYLCATSRDRVAGANVLTFGAGSRLTVL.

CDR3 sequence (DNA): TGCGCCAGCAGCTTGAGTAGCGGGTACGAGCAGTACTTC. This gives the protein CASSLSSGYEQYF. The V and J genes are TRBV5-1 and TRBJ2-7; 7 bases line up with TRBD2. Losses at the gene ends were 1 base for V and 4 bases for J; bases not matched to a gene: 2. CDR3 size: 13 residues. CDR1 is SGHRS, CDR2 YFSETQ, per germline. The entire variable domain, with the rest obtained from reference TRBV5-1 and TRBJ2-7, is as follows: KAGVTQTPRYLIKTRGQQVTLSCSPISGHRSVSWYQQTPGQGLQFLFEYFSETQRNKGNFPGRFSGRQFSNSRSEMNVSTLELGDSALYLCASSLSSGYEQYFGPGTRLTVT.

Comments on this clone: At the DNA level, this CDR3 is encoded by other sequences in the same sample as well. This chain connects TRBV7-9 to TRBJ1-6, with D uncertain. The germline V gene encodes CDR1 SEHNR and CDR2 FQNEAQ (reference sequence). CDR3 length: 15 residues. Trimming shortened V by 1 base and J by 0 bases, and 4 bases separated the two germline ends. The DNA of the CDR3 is TGTGCCAGCAGCTTAGGGAGCTCCTATAATTCACCCCTCCACTTT. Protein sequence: CASSLGSSYNSPLHF.

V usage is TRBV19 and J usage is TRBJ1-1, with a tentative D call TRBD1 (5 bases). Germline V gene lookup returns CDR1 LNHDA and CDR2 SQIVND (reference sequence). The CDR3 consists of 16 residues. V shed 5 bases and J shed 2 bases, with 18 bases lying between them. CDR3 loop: CASSSRGPPINTEAFF. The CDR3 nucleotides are TGTGCCAGTAGTTCTAGGGGCCCACCCATTAACACTGAAGCTTTCTTT.

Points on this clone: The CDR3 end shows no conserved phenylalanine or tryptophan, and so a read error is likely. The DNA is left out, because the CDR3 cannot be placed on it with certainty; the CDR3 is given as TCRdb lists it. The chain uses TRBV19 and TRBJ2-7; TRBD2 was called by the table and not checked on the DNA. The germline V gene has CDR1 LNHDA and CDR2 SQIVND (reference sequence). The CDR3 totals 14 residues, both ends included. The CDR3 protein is CASRPALAGAHRGS.

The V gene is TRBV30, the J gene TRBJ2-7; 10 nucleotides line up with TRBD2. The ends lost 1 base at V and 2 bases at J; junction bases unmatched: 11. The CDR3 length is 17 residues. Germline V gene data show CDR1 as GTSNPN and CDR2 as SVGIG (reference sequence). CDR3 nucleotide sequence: TGTGCCTGGAGTGGTCGGGGGGGAACTAGCGGGGCCTACGAGCAGTACTTC. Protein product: CAWSGRGGTSGAYEQYF. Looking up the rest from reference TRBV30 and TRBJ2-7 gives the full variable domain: SQTIHQWPATLVQPVGSPLSLECTVEGTSNPNLYWYRQAAGRGLQLLFYSVGIGQISSEVPQNLSASRPQDRQFILSSKKLLLSDSGFYLCAWSGRGGTSGAYEQYFGPGTRLTVT.

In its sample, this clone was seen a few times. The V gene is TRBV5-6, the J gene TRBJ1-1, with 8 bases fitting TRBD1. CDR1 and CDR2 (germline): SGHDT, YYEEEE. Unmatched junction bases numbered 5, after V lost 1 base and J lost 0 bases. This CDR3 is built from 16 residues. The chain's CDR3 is CASSLPRQGMNTEAFF. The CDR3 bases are TGTGCCAGCAGCTTGCCGAGACAGGGGATGAACACTGAAGCTTTCTTT.

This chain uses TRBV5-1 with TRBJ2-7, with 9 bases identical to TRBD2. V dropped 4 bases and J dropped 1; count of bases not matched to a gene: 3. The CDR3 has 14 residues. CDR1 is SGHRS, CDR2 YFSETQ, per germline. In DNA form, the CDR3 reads TGCGCCAGCAGCCCCGGACTAGCGTCCTACGAGCAGTACTTC. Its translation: CASSPGLASYEQYF. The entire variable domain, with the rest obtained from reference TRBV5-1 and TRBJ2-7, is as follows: KAGVTQTPRYLIKTRGQQVTLSCSPISGHRSVSWYQQTPGQGLQFLFEYFSETQRNKGNFPGRFSGRQFSNSRSEMNVSTLELGDSALYLCASSPGLASYEQYFGPGTRLTVT.

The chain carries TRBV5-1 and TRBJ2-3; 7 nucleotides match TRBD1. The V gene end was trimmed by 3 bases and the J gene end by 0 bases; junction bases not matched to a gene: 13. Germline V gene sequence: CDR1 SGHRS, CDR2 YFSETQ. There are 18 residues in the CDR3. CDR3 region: CASSWGTGDAYSTDTQYF. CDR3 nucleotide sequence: TGCGCCAGCAGCTGGGGCACAGGGGACGCGTACAGCACAGATACGCAGTATTTT.

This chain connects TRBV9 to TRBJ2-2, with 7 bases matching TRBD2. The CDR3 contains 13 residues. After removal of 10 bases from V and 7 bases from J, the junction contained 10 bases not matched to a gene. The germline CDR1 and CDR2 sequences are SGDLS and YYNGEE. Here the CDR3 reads CAGSPGGSGELFF. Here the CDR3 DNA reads TGTGCCGGCTCTCCGGGCGGGAGCGGGGAGCTGTTTTTT.

The CDR3 reads CASSLAGGLAGRDTQYF. The CDR3 nucleotides read TGTGCCAGCAGCTTAGCCGGGGGACTAGCGGGTCGAGATACGCAGTATTTT. This chain uses TRBV7-9 with TRBJ2-3, with 12 nucleotides matching TRBD2. V shed 0 bases, J shed 5 bases, and the junction held 6 bases outside the gene matches. Looked up from germline, CDR1 is SEHNR and CDR2 is FQNEAQ (reference sequence). The CDR3 runs to 17 residues.